The entry that follows covers one TCR beta chain sequence. The clone's antigen remains unknown. There are no base qualities to consult, and no much larger clone falls within one base. The entire isolated RNA was reverse transcribed using the High Capacity cDNA Reverse Transcription Kit, and thus expressed TCRB transcripts were sequenced. Deep immunoSEQ sequencing was applied to naive, central memory and regulatory T cell samples, giving an average of about 3.6 million total reads per sample. Sorted cells were lysed in RLT buffer, and RNA was extracted using DNase-treated RNeasy Micro or Mini kits according to cell number. To prevent cross-contamination, each cell subset was processed individually, whereas patient and healthy donor samples were processed jointly. Using the immunoSEQ multiplex PCR, TCRB sequences were amplified from cDNA into 87-bp fragments spanning the CDR3 region. Sequencing of the amplicons was done on the Illumina HiSeq platform. For the original study's pipeline: Synthetic template baselines were used to correct PCR bias computationally, reads within Hamming distance 2 were collapsed, and singletons that could not be merged were discarded. Reads were aligned against IMGT to assign V, D and J genes, CDR3 length and insertions or deletions at six rearrangement sites. Within each subset, clonotype counts were normalized to sorted cell number, and only after that were true diversity and Gini coefficients computed with the tcR R package. The overlap coefficient, calculated on TCRB nucleotide sequences, was used to quantify repertoire sharing. As a proxy for the pre-selection repertoire, out-of-frame TCRB sequences from naive cells were analyzed. The source is immuneACCESS, and TCRdb retained only in-frame sequences with V and J called. Part of the clones is not carried over; for the studies checked, unresolved V genes explain less than half of this, and the remainder is unexplained. V and J calls and clone size are copied from that table; D and trimming were computed from the DNA. Across this sample there are hundreds of thousands of clones, with about an eighth seen only once. The top ten hold 0.03% to 0.045% of the sample.

CDR1 and CDR2, looked up from the germline V gene (reference sequence), are LNHDA and SQIVND. Taken from cysteine to phenylalanine, the CDR3 has 13 residues. Only the CDR3 region is kept as DNA, spanning 39 bases read in frame from base 1. The junction shows trimming of 5 bases on V and 1 base on J, plus 8 bases between the germline ends. The data stem from a study of beta chain features in type 1 diabetes (dated by TCRdb to the late 2010s). Notes on the research overall: Mean age, gender distribution, total cell number and subset yield were not different between patients and healthy donors. Across all samples, roughly 110,000,000 sorted cells were examined, and cell number per subset correlated strongly with RNA yield. The study compared TCRB repertoires of sorted circulating CD4+ T cell subsets between recently diagnosed type 1 diabetes patients and matched healthy donors. Naive and central memory subsets were obtained from all 30 or so donors, but regulatory and stem cell-like memory subsets were isolated from only 8 patients and roughly eight healthy donors. The research as a whole found: At VDJ recombination sites, patients with type 1 diabetes made fewer insertions and deleted more nucleotides, a pattern implying thymic rearrangement abnormalities. Because small numbers of individuals were included in the HLA sub-analyses, any influence of HLA type on TCRB rearrangement was left unresolved. Because cDNA rather than genomic DNA was sequenced, highly expressing activated cells could have been over-represented, although no difference in activation and CD3 levels was found between groups. The naive, central memory and regulatory TCRB repertoires appeared to resemble one another more closely among patients than among healthy donors. Type 1 diabetes patients showed a moderate but significant shortening of TCRB CDR3 length in all four CD4+ subsets. PCR might favor shorter templates, but patient and control samples were amplified and corrected together, so any skew would affect both groups equally.

Each donor gave one peripheral blood draw, around 100 mL on average, collected into heparinised tubes. Naive, central memory, regulatory and stem cell-like memory CD4+ T cells were sorted on a BD FACSAria II using a panel including CD45RO, CCR7, CD25, CD127, CD95 and CD27. All sorted populations exceeded 95% purity. PBMCs were separated immediately by Lymphoprep density gradient centrifugation and were stained directly, without being cultured. To minimize batch effects, samples were stained and sorted in pairs, one healthy donor with one patient per experiment. The source of this sequence is a man younger than 35 with type 1 diabetes. This chain joins TRBV19 to TRBJ2-5, with the identity of the D gene unclear. The sequenced sample consisted of naive CD4+ T cells from blood. The sample's cell subset or site label is to be understood as: true naive CD4+ T cells. The DNA reads TGTGCCAGTAGTCCGAGCCTCCAAGAGACCCAGTACTTC. The translation is CASSPSLQETQYF. Beyond the CDR3, the reference TRBV19 and TRBJ2-5 genes provide the residues; the full variable domain reads: DGGITQSPKYLFRKEGQNVTLSCEQNLNHDAMYWYRQDPGQGLRLIYYSQIVNDFQKGDIAEGYSVSREKKESFPLTVTSAQKNPTAFYLCASSPSLQETQYFGPGTRLLVL.